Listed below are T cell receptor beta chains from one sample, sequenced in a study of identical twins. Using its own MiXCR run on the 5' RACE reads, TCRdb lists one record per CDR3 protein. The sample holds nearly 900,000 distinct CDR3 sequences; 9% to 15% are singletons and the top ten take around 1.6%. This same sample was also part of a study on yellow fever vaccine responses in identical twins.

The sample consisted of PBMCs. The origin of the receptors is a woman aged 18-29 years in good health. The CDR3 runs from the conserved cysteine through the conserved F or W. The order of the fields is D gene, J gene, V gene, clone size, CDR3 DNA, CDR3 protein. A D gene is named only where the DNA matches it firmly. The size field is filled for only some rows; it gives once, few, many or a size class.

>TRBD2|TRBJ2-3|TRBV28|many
TGTGCCAGCAGTCCGTGGGACACCCGGACTAGCGGAAGCACAGATACGCAGTATTTT
CASSPWDTRTSGSTDTQYF
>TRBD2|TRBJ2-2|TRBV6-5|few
TGTGCCAGCAGACGGACTAGCGGGAGAGGCGGGGAGCTGTTTTTT
CASRRTSGRGGELFF
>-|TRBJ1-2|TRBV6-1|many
TGTGCCAGCAGTGAGACCCAGAGTAACTATGGCTACACCTTC
CASSETQSNYGYTF
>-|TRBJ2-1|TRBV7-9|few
TGTGCCAGCAGCCCAGGGGCAGCGGTGGCAAATGAGCAGTTCTTC
CASSPGAAVANEQFF
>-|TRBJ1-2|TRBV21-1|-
TGTGCCAGCAGCAAACTACCGGGACAGGGCCTATATGGCTACACCTTC
CASSKLPGQGLYGYTF
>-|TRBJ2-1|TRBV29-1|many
TGCAGCGCAATGAAGGGACTGCAAACCTACAATGAGCAGTTCTTC
CSAMKGLQTYNEQFF
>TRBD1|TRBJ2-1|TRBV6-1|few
TGTGCCAGCAAGGGGGACAGCCCGTACAATGAGCAGTTCTTC
CASKGDSPYNEQFF
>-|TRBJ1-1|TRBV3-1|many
TGTGCCAGCAGCCCACCTACAACAGGGAACACTGAAGCTTTCTTT
CASSPPTTGNTEAFF
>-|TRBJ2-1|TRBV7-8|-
TGTGCCAGCAGCCCCGCCTCCATCTACAATGAGCAGTTCTTC
CASSPASIYNEQFF
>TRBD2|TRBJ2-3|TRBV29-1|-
TGCAGCTTATTGGGGACTAGCGGTATCACAGATACGCAGTATTTT
CSLLGTSGITDTQYF
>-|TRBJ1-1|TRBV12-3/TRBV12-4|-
TGTGCCAGCAGTTCCCTAGGAGGGGTGGAAGCTTTCTTT
CASSSLGGVEAFF
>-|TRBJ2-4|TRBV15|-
TGTGCCACCAGCAGAGCGGGAGAAGGGGTTCGAAACATTCAGTACTTC
CATSRAGEGVRNIQYF
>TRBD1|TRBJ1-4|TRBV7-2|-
TGTGCCAGCAGCTTAGAGGGGACGACAGGGAATGAAAAACTGTTTTTT
CASSLEGTTGNEKLFF
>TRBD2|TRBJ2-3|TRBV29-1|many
TGCAGCGTCGCTCGGACTAGCGGGGGCACAGATACGCAGTATTTT
CSVARTSGGTDTQYF
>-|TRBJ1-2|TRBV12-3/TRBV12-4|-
TGTGCCAGCAGTTTCGGGGGGGTAGGCTACACCTTC
CASSFGGVGYTF
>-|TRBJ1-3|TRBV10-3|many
TGTGCCATCAGTGATGCAGGGGCCAACACCATATATTTT
CAISDAGANTIYF
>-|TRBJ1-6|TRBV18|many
TGTGCCAGCTCACCTAGGGACGGACCTAATTCACCCCTCCACTTT
CASSPRDGPNSPLHF
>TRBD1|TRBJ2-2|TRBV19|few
TGTGCCAGTGGAGTGGGACAGGGAATCCCCGGGGAGCTGTTTTTT
CASGVGQGIPGELFF
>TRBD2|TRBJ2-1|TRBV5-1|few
TGCGCCAGCATCCCCAGCGGGGGGCCCGAATCCTACAATGAGCAGTTCTTC
CASIPSGGPESYNEQFF
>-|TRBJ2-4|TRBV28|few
TGTGCCAGCACCTCGATGGTCTCAGGAGCCAAAAACATTCAGTACTTC
CASTSMVSGAKNIQYF
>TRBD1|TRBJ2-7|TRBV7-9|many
TGTGCCAGCAGTCGACAGGGATCGAACGAGCAGTACTTC
CASSRQGSNEQYF
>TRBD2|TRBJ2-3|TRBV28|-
TGTGACAGCAGCGGGAGGGGTGCCTACCTTGTCTCAGATACGCAGTATTTT
CDSSGRGAYLVSDTQYF
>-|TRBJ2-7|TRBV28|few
TGTGCCAGCAGTTTATACGCCCGGGGCCTCAACGAGCAGTACTTC
CASSLYARGLNEQYF
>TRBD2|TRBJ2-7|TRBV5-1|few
TGCGCCAGCAGCTTGGCCGGCGGGGGAACCTCCTACGAGCAGTACTTC
CASSLAGGGTSYEQYF
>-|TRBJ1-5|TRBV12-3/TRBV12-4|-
TGTGCCAGCAGTTTATCTGGGGCAGGTTTCAGCAATCAGCCCCAGCATTTT
CASSLSGAGFSNQPQHF
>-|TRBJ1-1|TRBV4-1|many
TGCGCCAGCAGCCAAGATGTGGGGCCTCTAACTGAAGCTTTCTTT
CASSQDVGPLTEAFF
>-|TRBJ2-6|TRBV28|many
TGTGCCAGCAGCACCCACACTGGGGCCAACGTCCTGACTTTC
CASSTHTGANVLTF
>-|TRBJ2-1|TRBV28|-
TGTGCCAGCACCAGGACTCGCTACAATGAGCAGTTCTTC
CASTRTRYNEQFF
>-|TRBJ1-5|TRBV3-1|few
TGTGCCAGCAGCCTAAAGACGGGCGTTGGTGGCAATCAGCCCCAGCATTTT
CASSLKTGVGGNQPQHF
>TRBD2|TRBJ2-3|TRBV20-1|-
TGCAGTGCTCCAGACCCCGGGACTAGCGGAAACACAGATACGCAGTATTTT
CSAPDPGTSGNTDTQYF
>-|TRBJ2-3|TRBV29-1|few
TGCAGCGTTGTAGCGGAAAAGGATACGCAGTATTTT
CSVVAEKDTQYF
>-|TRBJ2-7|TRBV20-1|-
TGCAGTGCTAGAGATCTGGGCGGGAACTCCTACGAGCAGTACTTC
CSARDLGGNSYEQYF
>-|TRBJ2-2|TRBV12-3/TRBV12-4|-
TGTGCCAGCAGTTTGCAGCTAAAGGTCGGGGAGCTGTTTTTT
CASSLQLKVGELFF
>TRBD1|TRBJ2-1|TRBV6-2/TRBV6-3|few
TGTGCCAGCAGGGGGACAGACAATGAGCAGTTCTTC
CASRGTDNEQFF
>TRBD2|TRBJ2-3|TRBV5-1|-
TGCGCCAGCAGCTTGGATGGAGCGGGACCCACAGATACGCAGTATTTT
CASSLDGAGPTDTQYF
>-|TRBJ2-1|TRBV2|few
TGTGCCAGCAGTCCTGACCTGGTCGAGTTCTTC
CASSPDLVEFF
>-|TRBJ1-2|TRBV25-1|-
TGTGCCAGCAGTGAGGCAGGGGTCACCGGGGATGGCTACACCTTC
CASSEAGVTGDGYTF
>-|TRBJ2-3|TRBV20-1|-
TGCAGTGCTAGAGAGGGGAAACGAGGGGGCACAGATACGCAGTATTTT
CSAREGKRGGTDTQYF
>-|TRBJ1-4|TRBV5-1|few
TGCGCCAGCAGAACAGGAGATGGAACTAATGAAAAACTGTTTTTT
CASRTGDGTNEKLFF
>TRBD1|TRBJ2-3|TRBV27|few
TGTGCCAGCAGTGACAGACAGGGGCCAGATACGCAGTATTTT
CASSDRQGPDTQYF
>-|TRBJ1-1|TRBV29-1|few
TGCAGCGTTGGATTTCTTGGCAGAATCGGCCCTGAAGCTTTCTTT
CSVGFLGRIGPEAFF
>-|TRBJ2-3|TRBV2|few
TGTGCCAGCACGGGGGCTAGCGGTACTAGCACAGATACGCAGTATTTT
CASTGASGTSTDTQYF
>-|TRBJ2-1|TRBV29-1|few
TGCAGCGTTGAAGCCTGGAACAATGAGCAGTTCTTC
CSVEAWNNEQFF
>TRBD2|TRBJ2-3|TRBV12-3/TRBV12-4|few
TGTGCCAGCAGTATCGGGACTAGCGGAGAACGAGTAGCGCAGTATTTT
CASSIGTSGERVAQYF
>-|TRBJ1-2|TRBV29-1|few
TGCAGCGTTGAAGCGAGGCAGGGCGATGGCTACACCTTC
CSVEARQGDGYTF
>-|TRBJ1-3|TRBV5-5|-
TGTGCCAGCAGCTTTCTTTCGGTGATGGATTCTGGAAACACCATATATTTT
CASSFLSVMDSGNTIYF
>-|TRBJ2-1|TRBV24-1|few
TGTGCCACCAGTGATCAACTAGCCCCTTTGGATGAGCAGTTCTTC
CATSDQLAPLDEQFF
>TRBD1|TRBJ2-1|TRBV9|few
TGTGCCAGCAGCGTAGGACAGGGGGCCTATGAGCAGTTCTTC
CASSVGQGAYEQFF
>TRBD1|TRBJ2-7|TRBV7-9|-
TGTGCCAGCAGCTTGGGGACAGGGAGCGACGAGCAGTACTTC
CASSLGTGSDEQYF
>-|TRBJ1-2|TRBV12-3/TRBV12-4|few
TGTGCCAGCAGTTCCCCCGGGGGCTACACCTTC
CASSSPGGYTF
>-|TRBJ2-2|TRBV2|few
TGTGCCAGCAGCGAAACAGGGTCGAACACCGGGGAGCTGTTTTTT
CASSETGSNTGELFF
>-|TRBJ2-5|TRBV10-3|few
TGTGCCATCAGTGAGTCGGGACGGAACCAAGAGACCCAGTACTTC
CAISESGRNQETQYF